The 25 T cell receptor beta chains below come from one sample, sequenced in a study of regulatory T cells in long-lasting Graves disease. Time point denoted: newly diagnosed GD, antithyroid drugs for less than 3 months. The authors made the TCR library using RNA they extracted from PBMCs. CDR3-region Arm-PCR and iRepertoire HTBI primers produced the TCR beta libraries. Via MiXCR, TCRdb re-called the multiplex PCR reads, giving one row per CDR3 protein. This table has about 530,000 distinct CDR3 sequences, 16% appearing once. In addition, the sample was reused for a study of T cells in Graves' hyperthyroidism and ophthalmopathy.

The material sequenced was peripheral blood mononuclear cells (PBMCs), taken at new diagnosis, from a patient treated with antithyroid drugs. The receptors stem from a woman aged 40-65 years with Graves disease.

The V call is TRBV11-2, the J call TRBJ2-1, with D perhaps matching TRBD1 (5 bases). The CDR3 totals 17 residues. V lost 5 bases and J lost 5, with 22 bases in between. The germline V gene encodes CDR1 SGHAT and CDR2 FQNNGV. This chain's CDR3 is CASSLEVRSGAHNEQFF. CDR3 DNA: TGTGCCAGCAGCCTCGAAGTGAGGAGTGGGGCTCACAATGAGCAGTTCTTC. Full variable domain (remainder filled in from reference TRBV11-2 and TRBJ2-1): EAGVAQSPRYKIIEKRQSVAFWCNPISGHATLYWYQQILGQGPKLLIQFQNNGVVDDSQLPKDRFSAERLKGVDSTLKIQPAKLEDSAVYLCASSLEVRSGAHNEQFFGPGTRLTVL.

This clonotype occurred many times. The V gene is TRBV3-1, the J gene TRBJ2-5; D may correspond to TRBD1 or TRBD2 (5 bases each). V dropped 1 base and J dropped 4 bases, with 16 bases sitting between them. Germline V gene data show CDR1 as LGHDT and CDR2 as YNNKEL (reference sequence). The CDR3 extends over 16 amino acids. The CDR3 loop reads CASSQVLSGRGETQYF. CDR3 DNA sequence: TGTGCCAGCAGCCAAGTCCTGTCAGGGAGAGGAGAGACCCAGTACTTC.

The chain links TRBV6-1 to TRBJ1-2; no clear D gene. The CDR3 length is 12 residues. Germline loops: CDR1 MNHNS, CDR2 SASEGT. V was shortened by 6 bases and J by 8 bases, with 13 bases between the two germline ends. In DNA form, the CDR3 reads TGTGCCAGCAGGAGAGTAGCCGAGGGCTACACCTTC. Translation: CASRRVAEGYTF.

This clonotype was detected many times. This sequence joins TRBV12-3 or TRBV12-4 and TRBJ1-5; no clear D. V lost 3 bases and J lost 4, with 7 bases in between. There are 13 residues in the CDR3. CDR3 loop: CASSLAANQPQHF. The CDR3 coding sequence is TGTGCCAGCAGTTTGGCAGCTAATCAGCCCCAGCATTTT.

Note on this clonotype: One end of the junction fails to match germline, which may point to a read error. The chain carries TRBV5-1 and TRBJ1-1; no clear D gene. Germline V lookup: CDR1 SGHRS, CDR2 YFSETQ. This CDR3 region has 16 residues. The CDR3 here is CASSSADISGNTGAFF. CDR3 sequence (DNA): TGCGCCAGCAGCTCCGCTGACATTTCCGGGAACACTGGAGCTTTCTTT. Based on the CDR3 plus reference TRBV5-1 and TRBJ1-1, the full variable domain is KAGVTQTPRYLIKTRGQQVTLSCSPISGHRSVSWYQQTPGQGLQFLFEYFSETQRNKGNFPGRFSGRQFSNSRSEMNVSTLELGDSALYLCASSSADISGNTGAFFGQGTRLTVV.

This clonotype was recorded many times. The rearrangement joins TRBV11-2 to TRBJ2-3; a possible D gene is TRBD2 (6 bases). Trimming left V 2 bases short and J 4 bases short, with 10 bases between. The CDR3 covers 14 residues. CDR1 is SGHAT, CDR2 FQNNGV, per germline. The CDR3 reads CASSLTPGADTQYF. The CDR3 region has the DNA TGTGCCAGCAGCTTAACCCCGGGGGCAGATACGCAGTATTTT.

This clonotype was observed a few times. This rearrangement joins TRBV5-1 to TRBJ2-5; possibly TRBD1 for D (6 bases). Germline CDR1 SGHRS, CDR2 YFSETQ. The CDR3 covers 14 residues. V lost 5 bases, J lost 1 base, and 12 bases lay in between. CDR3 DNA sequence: TGCGCCAGCAGAGGACAGCCTACCCAAGAGACCCAGTACTTC. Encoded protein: CASRGQPTQETQYF.

The CDR3 DNA reads as TGTGCCAGCAGCCCCCTCGGCGGGCGCGGGGGTTCACTATACGAGCAGTACTTC. Its translation is CASSPLGGRGGSLYEQYF. The V call is TRBV6-2 or TRBV6-3, the J call TRBJ2-3, with TRBD2 matching over 7 bases. The last part of the DNA fits TRBJ2-7 better; the J call may be wrong. The germline CDR1 and CDR2 sequences are MNHEY and SVGEGT. The CDR3 sequence is 18 residues long.

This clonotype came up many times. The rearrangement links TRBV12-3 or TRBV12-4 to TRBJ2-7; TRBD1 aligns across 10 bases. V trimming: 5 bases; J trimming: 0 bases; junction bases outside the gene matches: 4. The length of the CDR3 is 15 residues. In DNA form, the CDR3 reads TGTGCCAGCAGTACGGGACAGGGGCCCTCCTACGAGCAGTACTTC. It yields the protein CASSTGQGPSYEQYF.

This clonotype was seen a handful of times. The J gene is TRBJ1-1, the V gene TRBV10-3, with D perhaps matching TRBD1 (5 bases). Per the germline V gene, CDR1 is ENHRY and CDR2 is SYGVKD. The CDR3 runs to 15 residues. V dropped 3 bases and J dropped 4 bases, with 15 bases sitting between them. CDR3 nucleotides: TGTGCCATCAGTGATGGAGGAGGGGAAGGCACTGAAGCTTTCTTT. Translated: CAISDGGGEGTEAFF.

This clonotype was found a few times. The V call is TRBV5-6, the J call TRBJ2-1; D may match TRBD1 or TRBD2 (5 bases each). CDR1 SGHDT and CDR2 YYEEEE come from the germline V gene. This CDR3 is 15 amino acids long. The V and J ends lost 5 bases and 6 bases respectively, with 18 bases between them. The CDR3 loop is CASSYVGVEVNEQFF. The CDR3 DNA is TGTGCCAGCAGTTACGTGGGGGTTGAGGTCAATGAGCAGTTCTTC. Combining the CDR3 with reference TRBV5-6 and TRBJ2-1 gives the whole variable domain DAGVTQSPTHLIKTRGQQVTLRCSPKSGHDTVSWYQQALGQGPQFIFQYYEEEERQRGNFPDRFSGHQFPNYSSELNVNALLLGDSALYLCASSYVGVEVNEQFFGPGTRLTVL.

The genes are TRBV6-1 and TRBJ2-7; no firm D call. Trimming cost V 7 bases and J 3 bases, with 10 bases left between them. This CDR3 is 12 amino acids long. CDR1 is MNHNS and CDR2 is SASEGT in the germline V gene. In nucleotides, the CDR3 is TGTGCCAGCACGGAAACACTCTACGAGCAGTACTTC. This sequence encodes CASTETLYEQYF.

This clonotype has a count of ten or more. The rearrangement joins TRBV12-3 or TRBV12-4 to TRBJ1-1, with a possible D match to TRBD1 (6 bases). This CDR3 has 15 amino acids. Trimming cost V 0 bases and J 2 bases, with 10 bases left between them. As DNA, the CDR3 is TGTGCCAGCAGTTTAGCCTCACAGGGTAACACTGAAGCTTTCTTT. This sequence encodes CASSLASQGNTEAFF.

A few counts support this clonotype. The chain's CDR3 is CASSKGFSGANVLTF. The CDR3 DNA follows: TGTGCCAGTAGTAAGGGTTTCTCTGGGGCCAACGTCCTGACTTTC. The chain has TRBV19 and TRBJ2-6; D is undetermined. Trimming left V 4 bases short and J 0 bases short, with 7 bases between. Germline-derived CDR1 and CDR2 are LNHDA and SQIVND (reference sequence). This CDR3 has 15 residues.

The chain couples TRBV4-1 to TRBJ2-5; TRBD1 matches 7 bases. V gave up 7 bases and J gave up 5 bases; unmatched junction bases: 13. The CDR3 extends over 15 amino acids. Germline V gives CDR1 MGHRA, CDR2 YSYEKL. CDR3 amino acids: CASKTHGTAKETQYF. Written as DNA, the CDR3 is TGCGCCAGCAAGACACATGGGACAGCGAAGGAGACCCAGTACTTC.

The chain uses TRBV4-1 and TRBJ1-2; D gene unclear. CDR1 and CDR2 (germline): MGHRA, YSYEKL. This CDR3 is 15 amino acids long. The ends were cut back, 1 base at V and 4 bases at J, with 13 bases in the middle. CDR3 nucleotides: TGCGCCAGCAGCCAAGTCTCCAGCGAGATCTATGGCTACACCTTC. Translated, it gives CASSQVSSEIYGYTF.

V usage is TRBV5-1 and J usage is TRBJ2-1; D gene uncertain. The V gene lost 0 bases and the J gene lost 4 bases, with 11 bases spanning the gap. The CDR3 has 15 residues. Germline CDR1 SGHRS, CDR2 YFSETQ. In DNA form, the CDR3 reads TGCGCCAGCAGCTTGGGCCAGATAGGGTACAATGAGCAGTTCTTC. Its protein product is CASSLGQIGYNEQFF.

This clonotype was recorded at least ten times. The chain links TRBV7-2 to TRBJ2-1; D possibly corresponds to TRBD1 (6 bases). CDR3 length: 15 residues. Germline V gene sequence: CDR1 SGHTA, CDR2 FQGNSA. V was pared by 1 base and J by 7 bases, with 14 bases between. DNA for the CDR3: TGTGCCAGCAGCTTAGGACAGGTCGTCGGTAATGAGCAGTTCTTC. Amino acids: CASSLGQVVGNEQFF.

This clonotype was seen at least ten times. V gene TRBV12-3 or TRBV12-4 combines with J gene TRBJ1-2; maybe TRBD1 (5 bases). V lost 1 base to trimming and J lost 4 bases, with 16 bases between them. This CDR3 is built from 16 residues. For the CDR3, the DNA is TGTGCCAGCAGTTTAGTCCGGGACGGAATTTCCTATGGCTACACCTTC. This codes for CASSLVRDGISYGYTF.

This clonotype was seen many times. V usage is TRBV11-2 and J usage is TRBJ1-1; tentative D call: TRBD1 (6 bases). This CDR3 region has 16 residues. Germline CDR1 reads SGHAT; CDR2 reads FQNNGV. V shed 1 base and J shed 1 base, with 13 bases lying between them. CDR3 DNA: TGTGCCAGCAGCTTAGGGGCAGGGGTATCGAACACTGAAGCTTTCTTT. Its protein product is CASSLGAGVSNTEAFF.

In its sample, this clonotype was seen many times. DNA for the CDR3: TGTGCCAGCTCAAAGATGGGACAAAGAGGAGACGAGCAGTACTTC. It codes for CASSKMGQRGDEQYF. The rearrangement joins TRBV18 to TRBJ2-7, with D maybe TRBD1 (6 bases). This CDR3 has 15 amino acids. V was cut by 5 bases and J by 5 bases, with 19 bases left in between. From germline, CDR1 is KGHSH and CDR2 LQKENI.

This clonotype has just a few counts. The CDR3 sequence is CASSDHEQYF. In DNA form, the CDR3 reads TGCGCCAGCAGTGACCACGAGCAGTACTTC. The chain recombines TRBV10-2 with TRBJ2-7; no firm D call. Germline V lookup: CDR1 WSHSY, CDR2 SAAADI. The CDR3 totals 10 residues. The germline V and J ends were trimmed by 3 bases and 5 bases, with 2 bases remaining between them.

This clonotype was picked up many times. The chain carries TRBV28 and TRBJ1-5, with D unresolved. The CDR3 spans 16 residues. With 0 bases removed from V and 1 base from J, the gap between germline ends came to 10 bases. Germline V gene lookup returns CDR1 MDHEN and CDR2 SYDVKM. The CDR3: CASSLWGKLSNQPQHF. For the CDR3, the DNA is TGTGCCAGCAGTTTATGGGGCAAATTAAGCAATCAGCCCCAGCATTTT. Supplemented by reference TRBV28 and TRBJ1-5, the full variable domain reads DVKVTQSSRYLVKRTGEKVFLECVQDMDHENMFWYRQDPGLGLRLIYFSYDVKMKEKGDIPEGYSVSREKKERFSLILESASTNQTSMYLCASSLWGKLSNQPQHFGDGTRLSIL.

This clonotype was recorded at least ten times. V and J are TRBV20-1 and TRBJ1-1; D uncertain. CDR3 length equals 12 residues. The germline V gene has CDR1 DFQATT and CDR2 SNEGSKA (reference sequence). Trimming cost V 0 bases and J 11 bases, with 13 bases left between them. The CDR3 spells CSARDDLPLAFF. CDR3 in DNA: TGCAGTGCTAGAGATGACCTCCCCCTTGCTTTCTTT.

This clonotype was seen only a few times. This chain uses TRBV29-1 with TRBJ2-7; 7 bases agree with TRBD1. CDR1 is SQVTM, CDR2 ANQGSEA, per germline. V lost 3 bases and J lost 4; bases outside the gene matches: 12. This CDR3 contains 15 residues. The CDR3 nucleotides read TGCAGCGTTGAGGAGCTGTACAGGGGACGATACGAGCAGTACTTC. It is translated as CSVEELYRGRYEQYF.